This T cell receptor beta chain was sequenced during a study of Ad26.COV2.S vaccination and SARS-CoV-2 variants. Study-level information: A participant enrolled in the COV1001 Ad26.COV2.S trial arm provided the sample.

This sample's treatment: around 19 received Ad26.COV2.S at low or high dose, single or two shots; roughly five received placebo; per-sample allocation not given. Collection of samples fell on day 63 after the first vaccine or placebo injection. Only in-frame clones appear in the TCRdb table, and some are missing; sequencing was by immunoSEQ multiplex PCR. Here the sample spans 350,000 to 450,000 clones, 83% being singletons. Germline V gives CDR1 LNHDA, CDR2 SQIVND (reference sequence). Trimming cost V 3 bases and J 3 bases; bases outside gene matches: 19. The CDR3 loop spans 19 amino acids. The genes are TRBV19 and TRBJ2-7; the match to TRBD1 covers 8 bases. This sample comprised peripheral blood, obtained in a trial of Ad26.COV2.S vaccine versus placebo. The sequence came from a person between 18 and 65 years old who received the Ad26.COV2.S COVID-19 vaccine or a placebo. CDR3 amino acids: CASSIVLGAGGKAIYEQYF. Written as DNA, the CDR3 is TGTGCCAGTAGTATCGTCCTAGGGGCAGGGGGCAAGGCAATCTACGAGCAGTACTTC.